A selection of T cell receptor beta chains follows, all from one sample in a study of shared clonotypes between healthy human individuals. Assay: immunoSEQ multiplex PCR; the TCRdb copy retains only in-frame clones and omits some. The repertoire holds more than 500,000 clones, 90% to 96% seen once, with 0.064% in the top ten. The sample taken for sequencing was naive CD4+ T cells sorted from blood. These receptors all come from a woman aged 25 to 45 in good health. Each CDR3 is given with its conserved first and last residue. Each record gives: D gene, clone size, J gene, V gene, CDR3 protein, CDR3 DNA. A D gene is named only where the DNA matches it firmly. Rows may omit the clone size; those that give it use once, few, many or a size class.

d_gene: .
abundance: once
j_gene: TRBJ2-5
v_gene: TRBV28
CDR3aa: CASSFGAQETQYF
CDR3nt: TGTGCCAGCAGTTTCGGGGCGCAAGAGACCCAGTACTTC

d_gene: .
abundance: .
j_gene: TRBJ2-2
v_gene: TRBV28
CDR3aa: CASSLSAAGPTVPGELFF
CDR3nt: TGTGCCAGCAGTTTATCCGCGGCGGGGCCGACTGTACCCGGGGAGCTGTTTTTT

d_gene: TRBD2
abundance: .
j_gene: TRBJ2-5
v_gene: TRBV5-1
CDR3aa: CASSSTSGVPETQYF
CDR3nt: TGCGCCAGCAGCTCAACTAGCGGAGTCCCTGAGACCCAGTACTTC

d_gene: TRBD2
abundance: .
j_gene: TRBJ2-3
v_gene: TRBV7-9
CDR3aa: CASSNPSGSSTDTQYF
CDR3nt: TGTGCCAGCAGCAACCCTAGCGGCTCGAGCACAGATACGCAGTATTTT

d_gene: .
abundance: .
j_gene: TRBJ2-1
v_gene: TRBV7-2
CDR3aa: CASSLEQVTSYNEQFF
CDR3nt: TGTGCCAGCAGCTTAGAACAGGTTACCTCCTACAATGAGCAGTTCTTC

d_gene: TRBD1
abundance: .
j_gene: TRBJ1-5
v_gene: TRBV7-2
CDR3aa: CASSVDRGQPQHF
CDR3nt: TGTGCCAGCAGCGTGGACAGGGGGCAGCCCCAGCATTTT

d_gene: .
abundance: .
j_gene: TRBJ1-1
v_gene: TRBV5-1
CDR3aa: CASSSGQLGEAFF
CDR3nt: TGCGCCAGCAGCTCCGGACAGCTCGGAGAAGCTTTCTTT

d_gene: .
abundance: .
j_gene: TRBJ2-3
v_gene: TRBV7-3
CDR3aa: CASSPSTDTQYF
CDR3nt: TGTGCCAGCAGCCCTTCCACAGATACGCAGTATTTT

d_gene: TRBD1
abundance: .
j_gene: TRBJ2-1
v_gene: TRBV15
CDR3aa: CATSRDTGTGHEQFF
CDR3nt: TGTGCCACCAGCAGAGATACCGGGACAGGGCATGAGCAGTTCTTC

d_gene: TRBD1
abundance: .
j_gene: TRBJ2-7
v_gene: TRBV5-1
CDR3aa: CASSATGTGVYEQYF
CDR3nt: TGCGCCAGCAGCGCTACCGGGACAGGGGTCTACGAGCAGTACTTC

d_gene: .
abundance: .
j_gene: TRBJ2-7
v_gene: TRBV7-2
CDR3aa: CASSLLLGPTYEQYF
CDR3nt: TGTGCCAGCAGCTTACTATTGGGACCGACCTACGAGCAGTACTTC

d_gene: .
abundance: .
j_gene: TRBJ2-7
v_gene: TRBV28
CDR3aa: CASRQATQSSYEQYF
CDR3nt: TGTGCCAGCAGGCAAGCCACACAATCCTCCTACGAGCAGTACTTC

d_gene: .
abundance: .
j_gene: TRBJ1-6
v_gene: TRBV13
CDR3aa: CASSLGGSPLHF
CDR3nt: TGTGCCAGCAGCTTAGGGGGTTCACCCCTCCACTTT

d_gene: .
abundance: .
j_gene: TRBJ2-4
v_gene: TRBV7-9
CDR3aa: CASSSWTGEGNIQYF
CDR3nt: TGTGCCAGCAGCTCCTGGACGGGTGAAGGAAACATTCAGTACTTC

d_gene: .
abundance: once
j_gene: TRBJ2-7
v_gene: TRBV5-5
CDR3aa: CASSLAPSYEQYF
CDR3nt: TGTGCCAGCAGCTTGGCCCCAAGCTACGAGCAGTACTTC

d_gene: TRBD2
abundance: .
j_gene: TRBJ2-1
v_gene: TRBV7-9
CDR3aa: CASSFPPSGYNEQFF
CDR3nt: TGTGCCAGCAGCTTTCCCCCTAGCGGGTACAATGAGCAGTTCTTC

d_gene: .
abundance: .
j_gene: TRBJ1-2
v_gene: TRBV5-1
CDR3aa: CASSIRPGEDYGYTF
CDR3nt: TGCGCCAGCAGCATCAGACCTGGGGAGGACTATGGCTACACCTTC

d_gene: .
abundance: .
j_gene: TRBJ1-3
v_gene: TRBV4-2
CDR3aa: CASSQDGDTIYF
CDR3nt: TGTGCCAGCAGCCAAGATGGCGACACCATATATTTT

d_gene: TRBD2
abundance: .
j_gene: TRBJ2-5
v_gene: TRBV15
CDR3aa: CATSRDPSGQETQYF
CDR3nt: TGTGCCACCAGCAGAGATCCTAGCGGACAAGAGACCCAGTACTTC

d_gene: .
abundance: .
j_gene: TRBJ1-2
v_gene: TRBV7-3
CDR3aa: CASSADPANYGYTF
CDR3nt: TGTGCCAGCAGCGCTGACCCTGCTAACTATGGCTACACCTTC

d_gene: .
abundance: .
j_gene: TRBJ1-1
v_gene: TRBV11-2
CDR3aa: CASSPDAGGGTEAFF
CDR3nt: TGTGCCAGCAGCCCCGATGCGGGGGGTGGCACTGAAGCTTTCTTT

d_gene: .
abundance: .
j_gene: TRBJ1-1
v_gene: TRBV19
CDR3aa: CASRRIPGTEAFF
CDR3nt: TGTGCCAGTAGACGGATCCCGGGCACTGAAGCTTTCTTT

d_gene: .
abundance: .
j_gene: TRBJ2-5
v_gene: TRBV5-6
CDR3aa: CASSFRETQYF
CDR3nt: TGTGCCAGCAGCTTTAGAGAGACCCAGTACTTC

d_gene: .
abundance: .
j_gene: TRBJ2-7
v_gene: TRBV5-6
CDR3aa: CASSFVQGQSYEQYF
CDR3nt: TGTGCCAGCAGCTTCGTCCAGGGACAAAGCTACGAGCAGTACTTC

d_gene: .
abundance: .
j_gene: TRBJ1-5
v_gene: TRBV30
CDR3aa: CAWRSKGLQPQHF
CDR3nt: TGTGCCTGGAGGTCGAAGGGGCTTCAGCCCCAGCATTTT

d_gene: TRBD1
abundance: once
j_gene: TRBJ1-1
v_gene: TRBV19
CDR3aa: CASSSLTGVGGTEAFF
CDR3nt: TGTGCCAGTAGCTCCTTGACAGGGGTTGGGGGAACTGAAGCTTTCTTT

d_gene: .
abundance: .
j_gene: TRBJ2-1
v_gene: TRBV5-1
CDR3aa: CASSLGLTVYNEQFF
CDR3nt: TGCGCCAGCAGCTTGGGACTCACTGTCTACAATGAGCAGTTCTTC

d_gene: .
abundance: .
j_gene: TRBJ2-1
v_gene: TRBV29-1
CDR3aa: CSVGGLILESYNEQFF
CDR3nt: TGCAGCGTTGGAGGGCTGATATTGGAGTCCTACAATGAGCAGTTCTTC

d_gene: TRBD2
abundance: .
j_gene: TRBJ2-7
v_gene: TRBV2
CDR3aa: CASTVTSGRSYEQYF
CDR3nt: TGTGCCAGCACCGTAACTAGCGGGAGATCCTACGAGCAGTACTTC

d_gene: TRBD2
abundance: .
j_gene: TRBJ2-3
v_gene: TRBV5-4
CDR3aa: CASRSKRERSDTQYF
CDR3nt: TGTGCCAGCAGATCAAAGCGGGAACGATCAGATACGCAGTATTTT

d_gene: TRBD2
abundance: .
j_gene: TRBJ2-7
v_gene: TRBV19
CDR3aa: CARKTLANSYEQYF
CDR3nt: TGTGCCAGAAAGACACTAGCGAACTCCTACGAGCAGTACTTC

d_gene: .
abundance: once
j_gene: TRBJ1-2
v_gene: TRBV28
CDR3aa: CASSLEPGGYTF
CDR3nt: TGTGCCAGCAGTCTCGAGCCAGGGGGCTACACCTTC

d_gene: TRBD1
abundance: .
j_gene: TRBJ1-6
v_gene: TRBV4-2
CDR3aa: CASSPSPDRVNSPLHF
CDR3nt: TGTGCCAGCAGCCCATCACCGGACAGGGTAAATTCACCCCTCCACTTT

d_gene: .
abundance: once
j_gene: TRBJ2-1
v_gene: TRBV7-3
CDR3aa: CASSLFSTSSDEQFF
CDR3nt: TGTGCCAGCAGCCTCTTTTCCACTAGCAGCGATGAGCAGTTCTTC

d_gene: TRBD1
abundance: .
j_gene: TRBJ2-3
v_gene: TRBV28
CDR3aa: CASSPGTGADTQYF
CDR3nt: TGTGCCAGCAGCCCCGGGACAGGGGCAGATACGCAGTATTTT

d_gene: .
abundance: .
j_gene: TRBJ2-7
v_gene: TRBV7-2
CDR3aa: CASSLERGFEQYF
CDR3nt: TGTGCCAGCAGCTTAGAAAGGGGGTTCGAGCAGTACTTC

d_gene: .
abundance: once
j_gene: TRBJ1-3
v_gene: TRBV28
CDR3aa: CASTSGGSGNTIYF
CDR3nt: TGTGCCAGCACGTCGGGAGGGTCTGGAAACACCATATATTTT

d_gene: TRBD2
abundance: .
j_gene: TRBJ2-5
v_gene: TRBV5-1
CDR3aa: CASSYSGSGKTQYF
CDR3nt: TGCGCCAGCAGCTACAGCGGGAGCGGCAAGACCCAGTACTTC

d_gene: TRBD2
abundance: .
j_gene: TRBJ2-1
v_gene: TRBV6-5
CDR3aa: CASSLEGGLAGEQFF
CDR3nt: TGTGCCAGCAGTCTTGAGGGGGGACTAGCGGGAGAGCAGTTCTTC

d_gene: .
abundance: .
j_gene: TRBJ2-1
v_gene: TRBV28
CDR3aa: CASSLGRPPYNEQFF
CDR3nt: TGTGCCAGCAGTTTAGGTAGACCACCCTACAATGAGCAGTTCTTC

d_gene: .
abundance: .
j_gene: TRBJ1-5
v_gene: TRBV4-1
CDR3aa: CASSQMEGPLGQPQHF
CDR3nt: TGCGCCAGCAGCCAAATGGAAGGACCGCTGGGTCAGCCCCAGCATTTT

d_gene: TRBD2
abundance: .
j_gene: TRBJ2-7
v_gene: TRBV30
CDR3aa: CAWSGGNSGTSPYEQYF
CDR3nt: TGTGCCTGGAGTGGGGGGAATTCCGGGACTAGCCCCTACGAGCAGTACTTC

d_gene: .
abundance: .
j_gene: TRBJ2-5
v_gene: TRBV14
CDR3aa: CASSQTEGGTQYF
CDR3nt: TGTGCCAGCAGCCAGACTGAAGGCGGGACCCAGTACTTC

d_gene: .
abundance: few
j_gene: TRBJ2-7
v_gene: TRBV18
CDR3aa: CASSPDSLGEQYF
CDR3nt: TGTGCCAGCTCACCGGACAGCCTGGGCGAGCAGTACTTC

d_gene: .
abundance: .
j_gene: TRBJ2-2
v_gene: TRBV5-1
CDR3aa: CASSARVNTGELFF
CDR3nt: TGCGCCAGCAGTGCCAGGGTCAACACCGGGGAGCTGTTTTTT

d_gene: TRBD1
abundance: .
j_gene: TRBJ2-2
v_gene: TRBV18
CDR3aa: CASSPLGTGNTGELFF
CDR3nt: TGTGCCAGCTCACCCCTGGGGACAGGGAACACCGGGGAGCTGTTTTTT

d_gene: .
abundance: .
j_gene: TRBJ1-2
v_gene: TRBV6-4
CDR3aa: CASSERSGTAFVYGYTF
CDR3nt: TGTGCCAGCAGTGAGCGATCCGGGACTGCTTTTGTCTATGGCTACACCTTC

d_gene: .
abundance: .
j_gene: TRBJ2-2
v_gene: TRBV5-1
CDR3aa: CASSLAVLTGELFF
CDR3nt: TGCGCCAGCAGCTTGGCCGTTCTAACCGGGGAGCTGTTTTTT